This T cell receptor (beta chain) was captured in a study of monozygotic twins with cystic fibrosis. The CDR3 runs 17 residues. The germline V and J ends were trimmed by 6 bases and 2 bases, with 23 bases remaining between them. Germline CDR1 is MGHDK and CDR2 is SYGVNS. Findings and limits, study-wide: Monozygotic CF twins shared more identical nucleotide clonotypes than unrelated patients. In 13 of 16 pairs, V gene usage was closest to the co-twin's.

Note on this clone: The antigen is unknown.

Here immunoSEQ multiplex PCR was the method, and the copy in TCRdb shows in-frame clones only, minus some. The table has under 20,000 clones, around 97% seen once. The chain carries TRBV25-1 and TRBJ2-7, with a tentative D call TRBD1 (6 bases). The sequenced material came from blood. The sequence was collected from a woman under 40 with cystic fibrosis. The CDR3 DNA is TGTGCCAGCAGCCCGGGTCTTCTACAGGGCCCGGCCTACGAGCAGTACTTC. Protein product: CASSPGLLQGPAYEQYF.